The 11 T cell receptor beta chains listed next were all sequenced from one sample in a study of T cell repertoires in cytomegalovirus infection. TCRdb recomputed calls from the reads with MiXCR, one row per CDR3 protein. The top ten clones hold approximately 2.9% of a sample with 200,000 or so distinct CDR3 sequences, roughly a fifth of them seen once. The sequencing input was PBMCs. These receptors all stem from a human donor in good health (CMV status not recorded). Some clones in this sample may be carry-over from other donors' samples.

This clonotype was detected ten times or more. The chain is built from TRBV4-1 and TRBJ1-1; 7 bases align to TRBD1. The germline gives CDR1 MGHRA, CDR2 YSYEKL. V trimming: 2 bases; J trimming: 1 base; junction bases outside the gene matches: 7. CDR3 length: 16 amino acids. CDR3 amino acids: CASSQQFDRANTEAFF. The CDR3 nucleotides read TGCGCCAGCAGCCAACAATTCGACAGGGCGAACACTGAAGCTTTCTTT.

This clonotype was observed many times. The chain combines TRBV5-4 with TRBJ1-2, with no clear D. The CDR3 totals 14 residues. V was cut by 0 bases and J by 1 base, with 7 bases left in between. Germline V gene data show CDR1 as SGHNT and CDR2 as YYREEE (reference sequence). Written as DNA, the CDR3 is TGTGCCAGCAGCTTGGACAGAAATAACTATGGCTACACCTTC. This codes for CASSLDRNNYGYTF.

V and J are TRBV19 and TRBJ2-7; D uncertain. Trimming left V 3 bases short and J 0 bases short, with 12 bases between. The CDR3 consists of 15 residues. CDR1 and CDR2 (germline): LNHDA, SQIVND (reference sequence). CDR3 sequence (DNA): TGTGCCAGTAGTATGAAACCAGGACCCTCCTACGAGCAGTACTTC. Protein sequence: CASSMKPGPSYEQYF.

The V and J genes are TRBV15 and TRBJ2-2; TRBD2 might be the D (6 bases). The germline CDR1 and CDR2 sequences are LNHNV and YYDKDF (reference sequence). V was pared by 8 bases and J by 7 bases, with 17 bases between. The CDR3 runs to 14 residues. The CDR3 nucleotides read TGTGCCACCGGGACGGGAGAGTGGGTCGGGGAGCTGTTTTTT. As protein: CATGTGEWVGELFF.

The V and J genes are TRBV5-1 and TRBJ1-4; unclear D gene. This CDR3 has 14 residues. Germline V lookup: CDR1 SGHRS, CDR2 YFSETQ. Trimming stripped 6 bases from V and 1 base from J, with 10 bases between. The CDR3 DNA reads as TGCGCCAGCAACCTTGGAGGAACTAATGAAAAACTGTTTTTT. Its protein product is CASNLGGTNEKLFF.

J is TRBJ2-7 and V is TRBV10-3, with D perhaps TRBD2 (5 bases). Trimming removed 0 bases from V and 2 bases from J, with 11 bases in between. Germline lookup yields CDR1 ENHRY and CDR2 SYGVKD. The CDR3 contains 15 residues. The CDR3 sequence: CAISESWGVAYEQYF. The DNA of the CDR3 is TGTGCCATCAGTGAGTCTTGGGGAGTCGCCTACGAGCAGTACTTC.

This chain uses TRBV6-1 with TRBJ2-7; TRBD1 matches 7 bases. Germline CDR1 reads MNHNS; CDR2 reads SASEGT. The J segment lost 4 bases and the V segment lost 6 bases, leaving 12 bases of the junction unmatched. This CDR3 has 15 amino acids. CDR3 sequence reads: CASRLIHRGDYEQYF. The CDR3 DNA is TGTGCCAGCAGATTGATTCACAGGGGCGATTACGAGCAGTACTTC.

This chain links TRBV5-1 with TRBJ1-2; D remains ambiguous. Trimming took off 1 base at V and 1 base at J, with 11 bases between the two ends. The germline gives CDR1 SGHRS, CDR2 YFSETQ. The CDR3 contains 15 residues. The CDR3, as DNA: TGCGCCAGCAGCTTGTACCTTTCAGATAACTATGGCTACACCTTC. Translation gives CASSLYLSDNYGYTF.

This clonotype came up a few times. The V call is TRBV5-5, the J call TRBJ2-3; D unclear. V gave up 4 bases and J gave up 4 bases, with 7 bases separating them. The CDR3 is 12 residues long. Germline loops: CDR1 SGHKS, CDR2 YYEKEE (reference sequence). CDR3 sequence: CASSSNPDTQYF. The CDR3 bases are TGTGCCAGCAGCAGTAATCCAGATACGCAGTATTTT.

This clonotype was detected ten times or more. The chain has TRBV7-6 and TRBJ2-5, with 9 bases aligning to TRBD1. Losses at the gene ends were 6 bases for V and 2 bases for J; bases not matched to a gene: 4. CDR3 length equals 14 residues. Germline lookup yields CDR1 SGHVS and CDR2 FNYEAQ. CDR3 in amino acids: CASSFGTGQETQYF. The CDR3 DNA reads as TGTGCCAGCAGTTTTGGGACAGGGCAAGAGACCCAGTACTTC.

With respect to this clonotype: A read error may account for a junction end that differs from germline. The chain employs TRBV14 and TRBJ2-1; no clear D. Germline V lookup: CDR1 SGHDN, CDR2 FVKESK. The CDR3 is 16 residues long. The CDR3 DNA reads TGTGCCATCAGCCCCTCTGAGACTGCGACCTACAATGAGCAGTTCTTC. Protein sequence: CAISPSETATYNEQFF.